The 13 T cell receptor beta chains below come from one sample, sequenced in a study of cytomegalovirus exposure and HLA in healthy donors. Clones were read by immunoSEQ multiplex PCR, and TCRdb kept only the in-frame ones, dropping some. Among roughly 250,000 clones listed, about 86% were seen once. Sequencing input: PBMCs. Receptor source: a woman between 25 and 40 years old in good health and CMV-seropositive.

CDR3 residues: CASSRDRKNTEAFF. DNA for the CDR3: TGTGCCAGCAGCCGGGACAGGAAGAACACTGAAGCTTTCTTT. The V call is TRBV7-3, the J call TRBJ1-1; 8 positions agree with TRBD1. The germline CDR1 and CDR2 sequences are SGHTA and FQGTGA. Trimming cost V 5 bases and J 1 base; bases outside gene matches: 3. The CDR3 is 14 residues long.

The V gene is TRBV19, the J gene TRBJ2-7; weak D call: TRBD2 (6 bases). CDR3 length: 14 amino acids. V gave up 4 bases and J gave up 1 base, with 11 bases separating them. Germline V gives CDR1 LNHDA, CDR2 SQIVND (reference sequence). CDR3 residues: CASSTRGGSYEQYF. The CDR3 nucleotides are TGTGCCAGTAGTACCCGAGGAGGGTCCTACGAGCAGTACTTC.

This clone showed up just once. The V call is TRBV27, the J call TRBJ2-1; 10 bases are shared with TRBD2. The CDR3 is 16 amino acids. The germline CDR1 and CDR2 sequences are MNHEY and SMNVEV (reference sequence). Trimming took 3 bases from V and 10 from J; bases not matched to a gene: 12. As DNA, the CDR3 is TGTGCCAGCAGTTTGACAGCGGGAGGGCCTTTCAGGGAGCAGTTCTTC. Protein product: CASSLTAGGPFREQFF.

This chain uses TRBV5-1 with TRBJ2-2; tentative D call: TRBD2 (5 bases). The germline CDR1 and CDR2 sequences are SGHRS and YFSETQ. Deletions cut 4 bases from V and 1 base from J, with 5 bases between. The CDR3 consists of 13 residues. CDR3 sequence (DNA): TGCGCCAGCAGCGGGAGGAACACCGGGGAGCTGTTTTTT. It codes for CASSGRNTGELFF. Full variable domain (missing parts from reference TRBV5-1 and TRBJ2-2): KAGVTQTPRYLIKTRGQQVTLSCSPISGHRSVSWYQQTPGQGLQFLFEYFSETQRNKGNFPGRFSGRQFSNSRSEMNVSTLELGDSALYLCASSGRNTGELFFGEGSRLTVL.

V is TRBV11-3 and J is TRBJ2-7, with 12 bases matching TRBD2. Germline CDR1 reads SGHNT; CDR2 reads YENEEA. CDR3 length: 16 residues. The ends lost 5 bases at V and 2 bases at J; junction bases unmatched: 7. The CDR3 region is CASSPTSGRNPYEQYF. The CDR3, as DNA: TGTGCCAGCAGCCCTACTAGCGGGAGGAACCCCTACGAGCAGTACTTC.

V and J are TRBV6-1 and TRBJ2-1; a weak D match, TRBD2 (6 bases). The CDR3 has 15 residues. Trimming took off 9 bases at V and 7 bases at J, with 22 bases between the two ends. CDR1 and CDR2 (germline): MNHNS, SASEGT. CDR3 nucleotide sequence: TGTGCCAGTGTCAGAGCTAGGCGGGACCTAAATGAGCAGTTCTTC. Its protein product is CASVRARRDLNEQFF.

The chain uses TRBV5-1 and TRBJ2-1; tentative D call: TRBD2 (5 bases). Trimming took 0 bases from V and 0 from J, leaving 13 bases between them. Germline CDR1 and CDR2: SGHRS and YFSETQ. The CDR3 is made up of 17 amino acids. Here the CDR3 DNA reads TGCGCCAGCAGCTTGGTCGGCGGGTTAAGCTCCTACAATGAGCAGTTCTTC. This codes for CASSLVGGLSSYNEQFF.

This chain uses TRBV30 with TRBJ1-1; perhaps TRBD1 as D (6 bases). This CDR3 spans 14 amino acids. Trimming left V 4 bases short and J 0 bases short, with 12 bases between. From germline, CDR1 is GTSNPN and CDR2 SVGIG (reference sequence). The chain's CDR3 is CAWTWDTMNTEAFF. In DNA form, the CDR3 reads TGTGCCTGGACCTGGGACACGATGAACACTGAAGCTTTCTTT. Full variable domain (outside the CDR3, taken from reference TRBV30 and TRBJ1-1): SQTIHQWPATLVQPVGSPLSLECTVEGTSNPNLYWYRQAAGRGLQLLFYSVGIGQISSEVPQNLSASRPQDRQFILSSKKLLLSDSGFYLCAWTWDTMNTEAFFGQGTRLTVV.

The gene calls are TRBV9 and TRBJ2-5, with 9 positions matching TRBD2. Looked up from germline, CDR1 is SGDLS and CDR2 is YYNGEE. CDR3 size: 15 residues. Unmatched junction bases numbered 4, after V lost 0 bases and J lost 4 bases. Here the CDR3 reads CASSVVAGVGETQYF. CDR3 bases: TGTGCCAGCAGCGTAGTAGCGGGAGTTGGAGAGACCCAGTACTTC.

CDR3 DNA sequence: TGTGCCAGTAGTATTCAAGCAGCCACGAGGGCTAACTATGGCTACACCTTC. It is translated as CASSIQAATRANYGYTF. The rearrangement joins TRBV19 to TRBJ1-2; no firm D call. The ends were cut back, 3 bases at V and 0 bases at J, with 17 bases in the middle. The CDR3 is made up of 17 amino acids. The germline CDR1 and CDR2 sequences are LNHDA and SQIVND (reference sequence). The entire variable domain, with the rest obtained from reference TRBV19 and TRBJ1-2, is as follows: DGGITQSPKYLFRKEGQNVTLSCEQNLNHDAMYWYRQDPGQGLRLIYYSQIVNDFQKGDIAEGYSVSREKKESFPLTVTSAQKNPTAFYLCASSIQAATRANYGYTFGSGTRLTVV.

This rearrangement joins TRBV5-6 to TRBJ2-1; the match to TRBD2 covers 12 bases. The V and J ends lost 1 base and 4 bases, in that order; junction bases with no gene match: 3. The CDR3 totals 16 residues. Germline V gene data show CDR1 as SGHDT and CDR2 as YYEEEE. The CDR3, as DNA: TGTGCCAGCAGCTTGAGGACTAGCGGGGTATACAATGAGCAGTTCTTC. Protein: CASSLRTSGVYNEQFF.

This chain connects TRBV10-2 to TRBJ2-7; D gene unclear. Looked up from germline, CDR1 is WSHSY and CDR2 is SAAADI. The CDR3 extends over 12 amino acids. The ends were cut back, 8 bases at V and 2 bases at J, with 10 bases in the middle. Here the CDR3 reads CASVQYPYEQYF. Written as DNA, the CDR3 is TGCGCCAGCGTACAGTACCCCTACGAGCAGTACTTC.

The chain is built from TRBV19 and TRBJ2-1, with D possibly being TRBD2 (6 bases). The CDR3 extends over 17 amino acids. CDR1 is LNHDA, CDR2 SQIVND, per germline (reference sequence). V gave up 0 bases and J gave up 2 bases, with 14 bases separating them. The CDR3 sequence: CASSIDLEGIPYNEQFF. In nucleotides, the CDR3 is TGTGCCAGTAGTATAGATCTGGAGGGAATTCCCTACAATGAGCAGTTCTTC.